Shown below are 25 T cell receptor beta chains from a single sample sequenced in a study of blood T cells in healthy people across ages. Together with a sample-barcoded 5' primer, a J-beta primer mix was included in a second PCR lasting roughly 6 to 12 cycles. TCRdb independently ran MiXCR on the 5' RACE reads; one entry per CDR3 protein. There are 1.5 million to 2 million distinct CDR3 sequences in the sample; about 28% occur only once, and about 7.7% lies in the top ten. Sequenced sample: blood. Receptors were obtained from a woman aged 25 to 39 in good health.

The chain is built from TRBV20-1 and TRBJ2-7, with D unresolved. The germline V gene has CDR1 DFQATT and CDR2 SNEGSKA (reference sequence). The CDR3 consists of 15 residues. The V end was cut by 5 bases, the J end by 0 bases, with 17 bases between. The CDR3 DNA reads TGCAGTGCTTGCCGAGCTCGTCCCAGCTCCTACGAGCAGTACTTC. It codes for CSACRARPSSYEQYF.

This clonotype was detected a few times. V and J are TRBV27 and TRBJ2-7; 9 positions agree with TRBD2. The CDR3 length is 15 residues. The V gene end was trimmed by 5 bases and the J gene end by 2 bases; junction bases not matched to a gene: 7. Germline loops: CDR1 MNHEY, CDR2 SMNVEV (reference sequence). The CDR3 is CASSTAASGTYEQYF. CDR3 in DNA: TGTGCCAGCAGTACCGCCGCTAGCGGGACCTACGAGCAGTACTTC.

About this clonotype: It may be a read error: a sequence one base away is much more abundant. The rearrangement joins TRBV20-1 to TRBJ2-4, with D unclear. Germline V gives CDR1 DFQATT, CDR2 SNEGSKA (reference sequence). Between the trimmed V and J ends, which lost 0 bases and 13 bases, there was a span of 19 bases. This CDR3 has 14 residues. The CDR3 DNA sequence: TGCAGTGCTAGAGACCCCGGTGGGGTTAATGAGCAGTACTTC. Protein sequence: CSARDPGGVNEQYF.

In its sample, this clonotype was seen once. The V call is TRBV5-6, the J call TRBJ2-5; D could derive from TRBD1 or TRBD2 (5 bases each). This CDR3 contains 15 residues. V was pared by 1 base and J by 2 bases, with 12 bases between. Germline V CDR1 and CDR2: SGHDT, YYEEEE. Written as DNA, the CDR3 is TGTGCCAGCAGCTTGACACCTTGGGGGCAAGAGACCCAGTACTTC. It codes for CASSLTPWGQETQYF.

This chain links TRBV29-1 with TRBJ2-7, with no clear D. Germline assignment: CDR1 SQVTM and CDR2 ANQGSEA. V lost 5 bases to trimming and J lost 2 bases, with 10 bases between them. The CDR3 has 12 residues. CDR3 DNA sequence: TGCAGCGTTCGCCAGGATACCTACGAGCAGTACTTC. Translated, it gives CSVRQDTYEQYF.

On this clonotype itself: This may be a read error: a much more frequent sequence differs by one nucleotide. The CDR3 spells CASSSLVGLSYEQYF. As DNA, the CDR3 is TGTGCCAGCAGCTCCCTCGTTGGCCTCTCCTACGAGCAGTACTTC. The rearrangement uses TRBV11-2 and TRBJ2-7; the D is unclear. The CDR3 totals 15 residues. Germline lookup yields CDR1 SGHAT and CDR2 FQNNGV. Between the trimmed V and J ends, which lost 4 bases and 0 bases, there was a span of 13 bases.

Comment on this clonotype: A clone one base away is much larger, so this may be a read error. This chain connects TRBV7-9 to TRBJ2-1; 8 bases fit TRBD1. The CDR3 covers 15 residues. CDR1 is SEHNR, CDR2 FQNEAQ, per germline (reference sequence). The trim removed 2 bases at V and 13 bases at J, leaving 13 bases unmatched. The CDR3 loop reads CASSLYAGGQETQFF. As DNA, the CDR3 is TGTGCCAGCAGCTTATATGCAGGGGGCCAAGAGACCCAGTTCTTC.

This clonotype was counted at least ten times. The CDR3 reads CASREGLADTDTQYF. The DNA of the CDR3 is TGTGCCAGCCGAGAGGGACTAGCGGACACAGATACGCAGTATTTT. This chain links TRBV7-2 with TRBJ2-3, with 11 bases aligning to TRBD2. The J segment lost 2 bases and the V segment lost 8 bases, leaving 6 bases of the junction unmatched. The germline gives CDR1 SGHTA, CDR2 FQGNSA. This CDR3 has 15 amino acids.

The chain uses TRBV15 and TRBJ2-4; D is perhaps TRBD1 (9 bases). V lost 3 bases, J lost 8 bases, and 20 bases lay in between. CDR1 and CDR2 (germline): LNHNV, YYDKDF (reference sequence). This CDR3 is built from 16 residues. The CDR3 here is CATSRGNRGRGDIQYF. In DNA, the CDR3 is TGTGCCACCAGCAGGGGTAACAGGGGGCGGGGGGACATTCAGTACTTC.

Only one count was recorded for this clonotype. Its ends do not fully match the called genes, so a read error is possible. The chain recombines TRBV12-3 or TRBV12-4 with TRBJ2-1; D remains ambiguous. The CDR3 is 14 residues long. The CDR3 DNA sequence: TGTGCCGGCAGTGTGGGCAGCTCCTACAATGAGCAGTTCTTC. The encoded protein is CAGSVGSSYNEQFF.

This clonotype was picked up a small number of times. For the CDR3, the DNA is TGTGCCAGCATCCTGGGGAGCGGGGGTGTAGATACGCAGTATTTT. Protein product: CASILGSGGVDTQYF. The chain is built from TRBV12-3 or TRBV12-4 and TRBJ2-3; 8 bases map to TRBD2. Germline trimming cut 7 bases from V and 5 bases from J; bases unmatched to any gene: 11. CDR3 length: 15 residues.

This chain joins TRBV11-2 and TRBJ1-2; weak D call: TRBD1 (5 bases). This CDR3 is 13 amino acids long. V lost 5 bases, J lost 5 bases, and 12 bases lay in between. CDR1 and CDR2 from the germline V gene are SGHAT and FQNNGV. CDR3 protein: CASSTAAGYGYTF. CDR3 in DNA: TGTGCCAGCAGCACAGCGGCAGGGTATGGCTACACCTTC.

The chain combines TRBV7-2 with TRBJ2-7; TRBD2 matches 9 bases. The CDR3 totals 17 residues. CDR1 and CDR2 (germline): SGHTA, FQGNSA. With V trimmed by 1 base and J by 0 bases, 7 bases remained unmatched. The CDR3 here is CASSLEPSGGSSYEQYF. The DNA of the CDR3 is TGTGCCAGCAGCTTAGAACCCAGCGGGGGGAGCTCCTACGAGCAGTACTTC.

This clonotype has at least ten counts. The chain combines TRBV12-3 or TRBV12-4 with TRBJ2-7; TRBD1 is a possible D gene (6 bases). V was clipped by 6 bases and J by 6 bases, with 9 bases between them. The CDR3 covers 11 residues. DNA for the CDR3: TGTGCCAGCAGCTTACAGGGCGAGCAGTACTTC. Amino acid sequence: CASSLQGEQYF.

The V gene is TRBV21-1, the J gene TRBJ2-7; the table's D call of TRBD1 was not tested on the DNA. TRBV21-1 is a known pseudogene. The CDR3 covers 17 residues. The CDR3 DNA reads as TGTGCCAGCAGCAAAGACGATTCGGGGCGGAGCTCCTACGAGCAGTACTTC. It yields the protein CASSKDDSGRSSYEQYF.

DNA for the CDR3: TGTGCCAGCAGCTCGCGTTGGGGACTAGCGGGGGGGCAAGAGACCCAGTACTTC. Its translation is CASSSRWGLAGGQETQYF. This chain links TRBV5-4 with TRBJ2-5; 16 bases match TRBD2. The junction had 7 bases not matched to a gene; V was cut back by 3 bases and J by 2 bases. Germline V gives CDR1 SGHNT, CDR2 YYREEE (reference sequence). The length of the CDR3 is 18 residues.

This clonotype was seen ten or more times. CDR3 in amino acids: CSVPGGVGGYTF. The CDR3 coding sequence is TGCAGCGTCCCTGGGGGCGTAGGTGGCTACACCTTC. The V gene is TRBV29-1, the J gene TRBJ1-2, with D tentatively TRBD1 (6 bases). CDR1 is SQVTM and CDR2 is ANQGSEA in the germline V gene. V was pared by 6 bases and J by 7 bases, with 15 bases between. The CDR3 is 12 residues long.

This clonotype was picked up a small number of times. The chain couples TRBV7-2 to TRBJ1-2; D possibly corresponds to TRBD1 (6 bases). Deletions cut 7 bases from V and 5 bases from J, with 11 bases between. The CDR3 is 12 amino acids. Germline values: CDR1 SGHTA, CDR2 FQGNSA. The CDR3 here is CASMSGAYGYTF. For the CDR3, the DNA is TGTGCCAGCATGTCAGGGGCGTATGGCTACACCTTC.

This clonotype was seen a handful of times. This chain connects TRBV28 to TRBJ1-2; D gene unclear. Trimming shortened V by 3 bases and J by 7 bases, and 12 bases separated the two germline ends. Germline assignment: CDR1 MDHEN and CDR2 SYDVKM. The CDR3 spans 13 residues. CDR3 in amino acids: CASSFGRFGGYTF. CDR3 sequence (DNA): TGTGCCAGCAGTTTTGGTCGTTTTGGTGGCTACACCTTC.

This clonotype was detected a few times. The J gene is TRBJ1-6, the V gene TRBV7-3; D remains ambiguous. CDR1 SGHTA and CDR2 FQGTGA come from the germline V gene. The CDR3 covers 14 residues. V lost 1 base to trimming and J lost 7 bases, with 8 bases between them. The CDR3 nucleotides read TGTGCCAGCAGCTTAAACGGACCGAATTCACCCCTCCACTTT. As protein: CASSLNGPNSPLHF.

This clonotype was detected many times. This chain joins TRBV5-1 and TRBJ2-1; maybe TRBD2 (6 bases). The CDR3 runs 17 residues. Trimming removed 0 bases from V and 0 bases from J, with 13 bases in between. Per germline, CDR1 SGHRS and CDR2 YFSETQ. CDR3 sequence: CASSLVGDGSSYNEQFF. The CDR3 DNA sequence: TGCGCCAGCAGCTTGGTTGGTGACGGGAGCTCCTACAATGAGCAGTTCTTC.

This sequence joins TRBV7-2 and TRBJ2-1, with a weak D call TRBD1 (6 bases). The germline V gene encodes CDR1 SGHTA and CDR2 FQGNSA. The germline V and J ends were trimmed by 5 bases and 6 bases, with 17 bases remaining between them. The CDR3 contains 15 residues. CDR3 residues: CASSSQGPSGNEQFF. Written as DNA, the CDR3 is TGTGCCAGCAGCAGCCAGGGGCCGTCGGGCAATGAGCAGTTCTTC.

This clonotype has ten or more counts. The gene calls are TRBV18 and TRBJ2-1; weak D call: TRBD2 (6 bases). The germline gives CDR1 KGHSH, CDR2 LQKENI. The length of the CDR3 is 14 residues. V dropped 3 bases and J dropped 4 bases, with 10 bases sitting between them. The CDR3 bases are TGTGCCAGCTCACCGGGCGGGATTTACAATGAGCAGTTCTTC. Its translation: CASSPGGIYNEQFF.

This clonotype was seen repeatedly, ten times or more. V usage is TRBV20-1 and J usage is TRBJ2-1; 7 nucleotides line up with TRBD2. Per germline, CDR1 DFQATT and CDR2 SNEGSKA (reference sequence). Trimming cost V 1 base and J 3 bases; bases outside gene matches: 3. The CDR3 is 14 amino acids. CDR3 in amino acids: CSARGGSVYNEQFF. DNA of the CDR3: TGCAGTGCTAGAGGCGGGAGCGTCTACAATGAGCAGTTCTTC.

The chain combines TRBV5-1 with TRBJ1-5, with D unclear. This CDR3 contains 13 residues. V lost 5 bases, J lost 1 base, and 7 bases lay in between. Germline V gene sequence: CDR1 SGHRS, CDR2 YFSETQ. In nucleotides, the CDR3 is TGCGCCAGCAGAATAGGGAGCAATCAGCCCCAGCATTTT. The encoded protein is CASRIGSNQPQHF.